Following are 31 T cell receptor beta chains from one sample sequenced in a study of shared clonotypes between healthy human individuals. Using immunoSEQ multiplex PCR, the repertoire was profiled, and TCRdb retains in-frame clones only, with some absent. Here the sample spans 150,000 to 200,000 clones, approximately 61% being singletons. What was sequenced was memory CD4+ T cells sorted from blood. The subset was: CD45RA-negative fraction. The receptors here all came from a man aged 25 to 45 in good health.

This clone came up many times. The chain recombines TRBV25-1 with TRBJ2-3; 8 bases align to TRBD2. Unmatched junction bases numbered 9, after V lost 11 bases and J lost 2 bases. The CDR3 sequence is 14 residues long. Germline CDR1 MGHDK, CDR2 SYGVNS. The CDR3: CASGSGSNTDTQYF. For the CDR3, the DNA is TGTGCCTCGGGGAGCGGGAGCAACACAGATACGCAGTATTTT.

V gene TRBV7-3 combines with J gene TRBJ2-5; TRBD2 is a possible D gene (6 bases). The length of the CDR3 is 13 residues. V gave up 5 bases and J gave up 5 bases, with 12 bases separating them. CDR1 is SGHTA, CDR2 FQGTGA, per germline. The CDR3 DNA is TGTGCCAGCAGCCCCATGGGGGGTGAGACCCAGTACTTC. Translating it yields CASSPMGGETQYF. The variable domain in full, completed from reference TRBV7-3 and TRBJ2-5, reads GAGVSQTPSNKVTEKGKYVELRCDPISGHTALYWYRQSLGQGPEFLIYFQGTGAADDSGLPNDRFFAVRPEGSVSTLKIQRTERGDSAVYLCASSPMGGETQYFGPGTRLLVL.

In its sample, this clone was seen once. J is TRBJ2-7 and V is TRBV5-6, with 11 bases identical to TRBD2. The CDR3 has 15 amino acids. The germline gives CDR1 SGHDT, CDR2 YYEEEE. Germline trimming cut 5 bases from V and 6 bases from J; bases unmatched to any gene: 10. The CDR3 DNA reads TGTGCCAGCAGTTCCGTAGCGGGAGGGCGATCCGAGCAGTACTTC. It specifies CASSSVAGGRSEQYF.

The chain has TRBV7-2 and TRBJ2-1, with D perhaps matching TRBD1 or TRBD2 (5 bases each). The ends were cut back, 1 base at V and 0 bases at J, with 7 bases in the middle. CDR1 and CDR2 from the germline V gene are SGHTA and FQGNSA. CDR3 length: 15 residues. The chain's CDR3 is CASSLEGSSYNEQFF. The CDR3 DNA is TGTGCCAGCAGCTTAGAGGGGAGCTCCTACAATGAGCAGTTCTTC.

This clone was observed a handful of times. The genes are TRBV18 and TRBJ2-1, with D perhaps matching TRBD1 (6 bases). V gave up 3 bases and J gave up 7 bases, with 10 bases separating them. Germline CDR1 and CDR2: KGHSH and LQKENI. The CDR3 covers 13 residues. The CDR3 is CASSPLDRNEQFF. In DNA form, the CDR3 reads TGTGCCAGCTCACCCCTCGACAGGAATGAGCAGTTCTTC. The whole variable domain, filled in from reference TRBV18 and TRBJ2-1, reads NAGVMQNPRHLVRRRGQEARLRCSPMKGHSHVYWYRQLPEEGLKFMVYLQKENIIDESGMPKERFSAEFPKEGPSILRIQQVVRGDSAAYFCASSPLDRNEQFFGPGTRLTVL.

A single count supports this clone. The rearrangement joins TRBV6-5 to TRBJ2-7, with 12 bases matching TRBD2. The CDR3 is 15 residues long. Germline V gene lookup returns CDR1 MNHEY and CDR2 SVGAGI. With V trimmed by 4 bases and J by 1 base, 2 bases remained unmatched. The CDR3, as DNA: TGTGCCAGCAGTTCCGGACTAGCGGGATCCTACGAGCAGTACTTC. This codes for CASSSGLAGSYEQYF.

This chain uses TRBV5-1 with TRBJ2-7; 8 bases align to TRBD2. The CDR3 runs to 15 residues. The germline CDR1 and CDR2 sequences are SGHRS and YFSETQ. J lost 7 bases, V lost 0 bases, and 9 bases had no gene match. In DNA, the CDR3 is TGCGCCAGCAGCTTGGTGGCGGGAGGCGGGGGAGAGCAGTACTTC. Its protein product is CASSLVAGGGGEQYF.

The chain carries TRBV15 and TRBJ2-1, with TRBD2 identical over 9 bases. This CDR3 is 15 amino acids long. Per the germline V gene, CDR1 is LNHNV and CDR2 is YYDKDF (reference sequence). Trimming cost V 0 bases and J 7 bases; bases outside gene matches: 4. This CDR3 reads CATSRDLAGANEQFF. CDR3 in DNA: TGTGCCACCAGCAGAGATTTAGCGGGAGCGAATGAGCAGTTCTTC.

The chain joins TRBV7-8 to TRBJ1-5; tentative D call: TRBD1 (5 bases). This CDR3 comprises 14 residues. With 1 base removed from V and 6 bases from J, the gap between germline ends came to 10 bases. Germline CDR1 reads SGHVS; CDR2 reads FQNEAQ. CDR3 coding DNA: TGTGCCAGCAGCTTAGGAGGGCAGGGTCAGCCCCAGCATTTT. The encoded protein is CASSLGGQGQPQHF.

The chain has TRBV15 and TRBJ2-1; 9 nucleotides line up with TRBD2. Germline assignment: CDR1 LNHNV and CDR2 YYDKDF (reference sequence). The CDR3 spans 15 residues. V lost 3 bases, J lost 9 bases, and 9 bases stayed unmatched. This CDR3 is CATSSPQREVFEQFF. Written as DNA, the CDR3 is TGTGCCACCAGCAGTCCACAGCGGGAGGTCTTTGAGCAGTTCTTC.

The table lists this clone with a few counts. The chain has TRBV9 and TRBJ2-1; tentatively, D is TRBD2 (5 bases). CDR3 length: 15 amino acids. Germline CDR1 reads SGDLS; CDR2 reads YYNGEE. Trimming removed 3 bases from V and 4 bases from J, with 14 bases in between. The CDR3 sequence: CASSEGSSGYNEQFF. The CDR3 coding sequence is TGTGCCAGCAGCGAAGGGAGTTCGGGGTACAATGAGCAGTTCTTC.

The chain employs TRBV18 and TRBJ2-7; D tentatively fits TRBD1 or TRBD2 (6 bases each). CDR1 is KGHSH, CDR2 LQKENI, per germline. V lost 0 bases and J 6 bases, leaving 15 bases between the germline ends. CDR3 length: 15 amino acids. CDR3 in amino acids: CASSPPVPGALEQYF. DNA of the CDR3: TGTGCCAGCTCACCACCGGTCCCGGGGGCCCTCGAGCAGTACTTC.

CDR3 sequence reads: CASSQGPGGTDTQYF. For the CDR3, the DNA is TGCGCCAGCAGCCAAGGTCCGGGAGGCACAGATACGCAGTATTTT. The chain couples TRBV4-3 to TRBJ2-3; possibly TRBD2 for D (6 bases). There are 15 residues in the CDR3. The germline V gene encodes CDR1 LGHNA and CDR2 YSLEER. V shed 1 base and J shed 1 base, with 9 bases lying between them.

The chain uses TRBV7-2 and TRBJ2-5; TRBD2 aligns across 9 bases. CDR1 is SGHTA, CDR2 FQGNSA, per germline. With 0 bases clipped from V and 5 bases from J, the junction kept 4 bases outside the gene matches. This CDR3 is built from 15 residues. CDR3 loop: CASSLAGSGGETQYF. Written as DNA, the CDR3 is TGTGCCAGCAGCTTAGCCGGGAGCGGGGGGGAGACCCAGTACTTC.

This clone was observed once. The chain uses TRBV6-1 and TRBJ2-5; no firm D call. In germline, CDR1 is MNHNS, CDR2 SASEGT. The length of the CDR3 is 17 residues. V lost 2 bases, J lost 1 base, and 17 bases lay in between. The CDR3 protein is CASSESFFAAFQETQYF. The DNA of the CDR3 is TGTGCCAGCAGTGAATCTTTTTTCGCTGCGTTCCAAGAGACCCAGTACTTC.

The chain joins TRBV15 to TRBJ2-7; 12 positions agree with TRBD2. CDR1 is LNHNV and CDR2 is YYDKDF in the germline V gene (reference sequence). This CDR3 is built from 15 residues. Germline trimming cut 2 bases from V and 2 bases from J; bases unmatched to any gene: 1. The CDR3 bases are TGTGCCACCAGCAGACGGACTAGCGGGACCTACGAGCAGTACTTC. Protein sequence: CATSRRTSGTYEQYF.

In its sample, this clone was seen once. Other DNA sequences in the same sample also yield this CDR3. The chain joins TRBV9 to TRBJ2-1, with 9 nucleotides matching TRBD2. CDR3 length: 16 amino acids. CDR1 and CDR2 from the germline V gene are SGDLS and YYNGEE. V lost 2 bases to trimming and J lost 0 bases; unmatched junction nucleotides: 3. The CDR3 here is CASSVRSGSSYNEQFF. DNA of the CDR3: TGTGCCAGCAGCGTCCGTAGCGGGAGCTCCTACAATGAGCAGTTCTTC.

CDR3 sequence: CASSLRQTSSYEQYF. CDR3 nucleotide sequence: TGTGCCAGCAGTCTACGACAGACAAGCTCCTACGAGCAGTACTTC. The rearrangement links TRBV28 to TRBJ2-7; D possibly corresponds to TRBD1 (5 bases). This CDR3 has 15 residues. The germline V and J ends were trimmed by 5 bases and 0 bases, with 14 bases remaining between them. Germline CDR1 is MDHEN and CDR2 is SYDVKM.

The V call is TRBV1, the J call TRBJ2-7; TRBD1 is taken as the D call from the table, unchecked against the DNA. TRBV1 is tagged as a pseudogene. The CDR3 consists of 14 residues. The CDR3, as DNA: TGCACCAGCAGCTTAACAGGGTCTGGATACGAGCAGTACTTC. Its protein product is CTSSLTGSGYEQYF.

This chain's CDR3 is CASRDLTGELFF. The DNA for the CDR3 is TGTGCCAGCAGGGATCTCACCGGGGAGCTGTTTTTT. V is TRBV7-2 and J is TRBJ2-2; D is uncertain. Looked up from germline, CDR1 is SGHTA and CDR2 is FQGNSA. The CDR3 extends over 12 amino acids. V was clipped by 6 bases and J by 4 bases, with 6 bases between them.

V gene TRBV9 combines with J gene TRBJ1-1; a possible D gene is TRBD1 (5 bases). The germline V gene encodes CDR1 SGDLS and CDR2 YYNGEE. Trimming shortened V by 3 bases and J by 4 bases, and 16 bases separated the two germline ends. This CDR3 is 15 amino acids long. This chain's CDR3 is CASSALPRAGTEAFF. The CDR3 coding sequence is TGTGCCAGCAGCGCCCTGCCCAGGGCAGGCACTGAAGCTTTCTTT. Looking up the rest from reference TRBV9 and TRBJ1-1 gives the full variable domain: DSGVTQTPKHLITATGQRVTLRCSPRSGDLSVYWYQQSLDQGLQFLIQYYNGEERAKGNILERFSAQQFPDLHSELNLSSLELGDSALYFCASSALPRAGTEAFFGQGTRLTVV.

This sequence joins TRBV27 and TRBJ2-2, with 8 bases matching TRBD1. The V gene's germline CDR1 is MNHEY and CDR2 SMNVEV (reference sequence). Trimming cost V 2 bases and J 1 base; bases outside gene matches: 12. This CDR3 comprises 19 residues. In DNA, the CDR3 is TGTGCCAGCAGTTTACTTCCCGTCCCCGGGACAGGGAACACCGGGGAGCTGTTTTTT. It encodes CASSLLPVPGTGNTGELFF.

The J gene is TRBJ2-7, the V gene TRBV7-2; D not resolved. V was trimmed by 2 bases and J by 7 bases, leaving 18 bases between them. This CDR3 is 15 amino acids long. Germline-derived CDR1 and CDR2 are SGHTA and FQGNSA. The CDR3 region is CASSLLPHDSREQYF. The CDR3 DNA reads as TGTGCCAGCAGCTTACTGCCCCACGACTCTAGGGAGCAGTACTTC.

DNA of the CDR3: TGTGCCACCGGCGGAGGTGGCTACACCTTC. Translation: CATGGGGYTF. The J gene is TRBJ1-2, the V gene TRBV7-9; D gene unclear. V was pared by 10 bases and J by 7 bases, with 10 bases between. The CDR3 has 10 amino acids. The germline V gene has CDR1 SEHNR and CDR2 FQNEAQ (reference sequence).

This clone was counted a few times. The chain recombines TRBV27 with TRBJ2-1; D may be TRBD2 (5 bases). Germline lookup yields CDR1 MNHEY and CDR2 SMNVEV (reference sequence). CDR3 length equals 15 residues. V was shortened by 6 bases and J by 3 bases, with 15 bases between the two germline ends. The CDR3 loop is CASRSFAGFYNEQFF. CDR3 in DNA: TGTGCCAGCAGATCCTTCGCGGGTTTCTACAATGAGCAGTTCTTC.

CDR3 sequence (DNA): TGTGCCAGCAGTGTAGCGGTCAACTATGGCTACACCTTC. Encoded protein: CASSVAVNYGYTF. This chain uses TRBV6-1 with TRBJ1-2; no definite D call. V lost 4 bases and J 2 bases, leaving 8 bases between the germline ends. The germline CDR1 and CDR2 sequences are MNHNS and SASEGT. This CDR3 spans 13 amino acids.

This chain links TRBV11-2 with TRBJ2-5, with 8 positions matching TRBD2. V lost 5 bases and J lost 5; bases outside the gene matches: 10. CDR1 SGHAT and CDR2 FQNNGV come from the germline V gene. The CDR3 is 15 residues long. The CDR3 nucleotides are TGTGCCAGCAGCCAGGCGGGGGGTGCGGTGGAGACCCAGTACTTC. It translates to CASSQAGGAVETQYF.

The chain carries TRBV5-1 and TRBJ2-7, with a weak D call TRBD1 (5 bases). CDR3 length equals 13 residues. Germline CDR1 is SGHRS and CDR2 is YFSETQ. Trimming shortened V by 4 bases and J by 5 bases, and 13 bases separated the two germline ends. CDR3 sequence: CASSAQGVHEQYF. DNA of the CDR3: TGCGCCAGCAGCGCCCAGGGCGTCCACGAGCAGTACTTC.

The chain is built from TRBV18 and TRBJ2-1; 9 bases line up with TRBD2. The germline V gene has CDR1 KGHSH and CDR2 LQKENI. This CDR3 contains 15 residues. J was trimmed by 6 bases and V by 3 bases; bases with no gene match: 6. The CDR3 DNA is TGTGCCAGCTCACCCCAAGCGGGAGGAGTCAATGAGCAGTTCTTC. The encoded protein is CASSPQAGGVNEQFF.

This clone was observed at least ten times. The chain couples TRBV11-2 to TRBJ2-1, with D possibly matching TRBD2 (5 bases). This CDR3 comprises 12 residues. Germline CDR1 SGHAT, CDR2 FQNNGV. Trimming pared 3 bases from V and 9 bases from J, leaving 9 bases between. The CDR3 DNA sequence: TGTGCCAGCAGCTTCGGAGCGGCTGAGCAGTTCTTC. Translating gives CASSFGAAEQFF.

The chain uses TRBV19 and TRBJ2-1; the match to TRBD2 covers 10 bases. This CDR3 comprises 13 residues. Germline V gene data show CDR1 as LNHDA and CDR2 as SQIVND (reference sequence). The V and J ends lost 7 bases and 6 bases, in that order; junction bases with no gene match: 3. The CDR3 region has the DNA TGTGCCAGTATTGCTAGCGGGGGCAATGAGCAGTTCTTC. This translates into CASIASGGNEQFF.